Shown below are 3 T cell receptor beta chains from a single sample sequenced in a study of blood T cell repertoires in COVID-19. This table comes from immunoSEQ multiplex PCR, and its TCRdb copy is limited to in-frame clones, with some not included. The sample includes approximately 140,000 clones, 84% of them seen just once. The material sequenced was peripheral blood. All receptors derive from a human donor in a cohort sampled during active COVID-19.

The genes are TRBV7-9 and TRBJ1-1, with 9 positions matching TRBD1. The ends lost 10 bases at V and 3 bases at J; junction bases unmatched: 12. CDR3 length: 15 residues. Germline assignment: CDR1 SEHNR and CDR2 FQNEAQ (reference sequence). This CDR3 reads CATRLEQGAHTEAFF. CDR3 DNA: TGTGCCACCCGTCTTGAACAGGGGGCCCACACTGAAGCTTTCTTT.

This rearrangement joins TRBV5-1 to TRBJ2-1; 8 nucleotides align to TRBD1. V was pared by 4 bases and J by 7 bases, with 7 bases of the junction left unmatched. CDR3 length equals 14 residues. Germline values: CDR1 SGHRS, CDR2 YFSETQ. The CDR3 loop is CASSPGQGGNEQFF. As DNA, the CDR3 is TGCGCCAGCAGCCCCGGACAGGGTGGAAATGAGCAGTTCTTC.

CDR3 sequence (DNA): TGTGCCAGCTCACCGCGCGGAACTAATGAAAAACTGTTTTTT. As protein: CASSPRGTNEKLFF. This rearrangement joins TRBV18 to TRBJ1-4; D remains ambiguous. This CDR3 region has 14 residues. V lost 3 bases to trimming and J lost 1 base, with 6 bases between them. Germline-derived CDR1 and CDR2 are KGHSH and LQKENI.